The T cell receptor (beta chain) under discussion was sequenced for a study of T cell responses to AZD1222 COVID-19 vaccine. Some clones are missing from TCRdb's copy, which holds only in-frame ones; the method was immunoSEQ multiplex PCR. This table has over 150,000 clones, around 92% appearing once. CDR1 is LNHNV, CDR2 YYDKDF, per germline (reference sequence). The CDR3 contains 15 residues. V lost 4 bases to trimming and J lost 5 bases; unmatched junction nucleotides: 7. This clonotype was obtained from an adult in good health. This chain connects TRBV15 to TRBJ2-2; 7 bases line up with TRBD2. Sequencing used peripheral blood, obtained on day 0 of MenACWY control vaccination. The CDR3 sequence: CATSTGRERTGELFF. As DNA, the CDR3 is TGTGCCACCAGCACCGGGCGGGAGCGTACCGGGGAGCTGTTTTTT.